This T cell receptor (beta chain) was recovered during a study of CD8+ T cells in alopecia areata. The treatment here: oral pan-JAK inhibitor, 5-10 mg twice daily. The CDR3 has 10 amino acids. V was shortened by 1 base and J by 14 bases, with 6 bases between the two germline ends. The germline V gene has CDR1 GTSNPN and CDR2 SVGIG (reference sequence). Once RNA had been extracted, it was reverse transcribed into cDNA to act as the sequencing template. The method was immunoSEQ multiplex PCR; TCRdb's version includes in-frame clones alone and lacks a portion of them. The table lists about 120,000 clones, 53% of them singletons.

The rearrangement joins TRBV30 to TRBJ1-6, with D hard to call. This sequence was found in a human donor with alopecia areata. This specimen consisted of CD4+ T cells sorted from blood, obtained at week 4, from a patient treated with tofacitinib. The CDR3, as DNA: TGTGCCTGGAGTGGGGCTTCCCTCCACTTT. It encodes CAWSGASLHF. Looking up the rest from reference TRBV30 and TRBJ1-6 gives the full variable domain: SQTIHQWPATLVQPVGSPLSLECTVEGTSNPNLYWYRQAAGRGLQLLFYSVGIGQISSEVPQNLSASRPQDRQFILSSKKLLLSDSGFYLCAWSGASLHFGNGTRLTVT.